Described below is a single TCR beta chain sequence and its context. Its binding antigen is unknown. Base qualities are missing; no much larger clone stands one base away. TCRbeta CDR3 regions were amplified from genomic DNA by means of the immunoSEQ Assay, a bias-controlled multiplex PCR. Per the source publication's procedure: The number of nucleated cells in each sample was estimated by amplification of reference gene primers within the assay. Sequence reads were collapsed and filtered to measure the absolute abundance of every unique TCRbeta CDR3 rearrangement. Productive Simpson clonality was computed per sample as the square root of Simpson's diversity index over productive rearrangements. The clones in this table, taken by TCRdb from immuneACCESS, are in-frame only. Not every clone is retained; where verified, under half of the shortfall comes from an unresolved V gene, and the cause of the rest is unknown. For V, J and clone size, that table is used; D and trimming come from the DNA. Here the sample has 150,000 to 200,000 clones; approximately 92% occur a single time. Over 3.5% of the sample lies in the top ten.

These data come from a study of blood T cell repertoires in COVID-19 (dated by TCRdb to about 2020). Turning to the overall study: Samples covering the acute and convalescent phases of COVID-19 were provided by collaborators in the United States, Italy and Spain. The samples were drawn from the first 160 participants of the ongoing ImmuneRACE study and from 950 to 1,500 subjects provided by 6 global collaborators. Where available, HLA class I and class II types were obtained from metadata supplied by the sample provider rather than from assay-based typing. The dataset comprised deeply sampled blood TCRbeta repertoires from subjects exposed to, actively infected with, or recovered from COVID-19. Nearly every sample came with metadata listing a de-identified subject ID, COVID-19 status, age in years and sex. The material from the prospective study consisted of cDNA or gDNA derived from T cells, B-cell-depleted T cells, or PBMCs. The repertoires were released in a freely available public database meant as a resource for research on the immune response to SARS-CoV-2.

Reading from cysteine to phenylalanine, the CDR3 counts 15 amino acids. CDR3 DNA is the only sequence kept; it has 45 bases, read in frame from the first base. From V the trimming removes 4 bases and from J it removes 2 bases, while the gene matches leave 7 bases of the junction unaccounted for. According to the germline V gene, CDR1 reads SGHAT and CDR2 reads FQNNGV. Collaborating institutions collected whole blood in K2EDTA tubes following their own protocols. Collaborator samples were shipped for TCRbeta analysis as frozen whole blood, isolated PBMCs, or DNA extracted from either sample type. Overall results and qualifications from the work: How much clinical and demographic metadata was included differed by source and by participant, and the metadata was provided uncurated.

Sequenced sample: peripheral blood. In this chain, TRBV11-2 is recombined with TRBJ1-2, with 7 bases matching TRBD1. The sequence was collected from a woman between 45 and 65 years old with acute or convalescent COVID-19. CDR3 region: CASSSLTGRNYGYTF. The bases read TGTGCCAGCAGCTCCCTGACAGGGCGAAACTATGGCTACACCTTC.